The rows below give T cell receptor beta chains drawn from one sample of a study of CD8 T cells in ankylosing spondylitis. A single record per CDR3 protein comes from TCRdb applying MiXCR to the 5' RACE reads. The table includes fewer than 400,000 distinct CDR3 sequences, more than 20% detected once. Sequences were obtained from blood, either unsorted or a sorted T cell fraction (not recorded which). Receptors originate from a male donor with ankylosing spondylitis. The CDR3 runs from the conserved cysteine through the conserved F or W. The order of the fields is J gene, D gene, clone size, V gene, CDR3 protein, CDR3 DNA. D genes are given only for firm matches. Some rows mark clone size as missing; the rest say once, few, many or name a class of expanded clone.

j_gene: TRBJ2-3
d_gene: .
abundance: .
v_gene: TRBV20-1
CDR3aa: CSASLPTVTRTDTQYF
CDR3nt: TGCAGTGCTAGCTTACCGACCGTAACCCGCACAGATACGCAGTATTTT

j_gene: TRBJ1-2
d_gene: .
abundance: few
v_gene: TRBV7-9
CDR3aa: CASSLVSINYGYTF
CDR3nt: TGTGCCAGCAGCTTAGTTTCGATTAACTATGGCTACACCTTC

j_gene: TRBJ2-1
d_gene: TRBD2
abundance: .
v_gene: TRBV20-1
CDR3aa: CSALLVAGAGEQFF
CDR3nt: TGCAGCGCCCTCCTAGTAGCGGGAGCGGGGGAGCAGTTCTTC

j_gene: TRBJ1-3
d_gene: .
abundance: .
v_gene: TRBV6-5
CDR3aa: CASSYSARGTLGNTIYF
CDR3nt: TGTGCCAGCAGTTACTCCGCTCGCGGGACGCTTGGAAACACCATATATTTT

j_gene: TRBJ1-1
d_gene: .
abundance: .
v_gene: TRBV7-3
CDR3aa: CASSLTSRDTEAFF
CDR3nt: TGTGCCAGCAGCTTAACGTCGAGGGACACTGAAGCTTTCTTT

j_gene: TRBJ2-2
d_gene: TRBD2
abundance: once
v_gene: TRBV28
CDR3aa: CASNRLAGGLNTGELFF
CDR3nt: TGTGCCAGCAACCGACTAGCGGGAGGCCTGAACACCGGGGAGCTGTTTTTT

j_gene: TRBJ2-3
d_gene: .
abundance: many
v_gene: TRBV20-1
CDR3aa: CSAPPASTDTQYF
CDR3nt: TGCAGTGCCCCGCCAGCTAGCACAGATACGCAGTATTTT

j_gene: TRBJ1-1
d_gene: .
abundance: few
v_gene: TRBV2
CDR3aa: CASSERSTEAFF
CDR3nt: TGTGCCAGCAGTGAACGCAGCACTGAAGCTTTCTTT

j_gene: TRBJ2-7
d_gene: .
abundance: .
v_gene: TRBV6-5
CDR3aa: CASSYTGTRRGEQYF
CDR3nt: TGTGCCAGCAGTTACACCGGGACCCGGCGTGGCGAGCAGTACTTC

j_gene: TRBJ1-1
d_gene: .
abundance: .
v_gene: TRBV6-5
CDR3aa: CASSYSPGNTEAFF
CDR3nt: TGTGCCAGCAGTTACTCACCGGGGAACACTGAAGCTTTCTTT

j_gene: TRBJ2-3
d_gene: .
abundance: .
v_gene: TRBV5-1
CDR3aa: CASSWNTDTQYF
CDR3nt: TGCGCCAGCAGCTGGAACACAGATACGCAGTATTTT

j_gene: TRBJ2-1
d_gene: TRBD2
abundance: once
v_gene: TRBV7-9
CDR3aa: CASSGSGRNDNEQFF
CDR3nt: TGTGCCAGCAGCGGGAGCGGGAGGAATGACAATGAGCAGTTCTTC

j_gene: TRBJ2-3
d_gene: .
abundance: many
v_gene: TRBV7-3
CDR3aa: CASSARGASTDTQYF
CDR3nt: TGTGCCAGCAGCGCAAGGGGAGCTAGCACAGATACGCAGTATTTT

j_gene: TRBJ2-7
d_gene: .
abundance: once
v_gene: TRBV5-6
CDR3aa: CASSLGVSASYEQYF
CDR3nt: TGTGCCAGCAGCTTGGGTGTATCAGCATCCTACGAGCAGTACTTC

j_gene: TRBJ2-3
d_gene: .
abundance: few
v_gene: TRBV29-1
CDR3aa: CSVTQGGDTQYF
CDR3nt: TGCAGCGTAACCCAGGGGGGAGATACGCAGTATTTT

j_gene: TRBJ2-2
d_gene: .
abundance: .
v_gene: TRBV3-1
CDR3aa: CASSQFPRGTGELFF
CDR3nt: TGTGCCAGCAGCCAATTTCCTAGAGGTACCGGGGAGCTGTTTTTT

j_gene: TRBJ2-1
d_gene: TRBD2
abundance: few
v_gene: TRBV12-3/TRBV12-4
CDR3aa: CASSLTSGSGRNEQFF
CDR3nt: TGTGCCAGCAGTTTAACTAGCGGGAGTGGCCGCAATGAGCAGTTCTTC

j_gene: TRBJ2-2
d_gene: .
abundance: .
v_gene: TRBV7-9
CDR3aa: CASSPREGGNTGELFF
CDR3nt: TGTGCCAGCAGCCCTCGTGAGGGAGGGAACACCGGGGAGCTGTTTTTT

j_gene: TRBJ2-3
d_gene: .
abundance: .
v_gene: TRBV27
CDR3aa: CASSLGLFHTQYF
CDR3nt: TGTGCCAGCAGTTTAGGACTCTTCCATACGCAGTATTTT

j_gene: TRBJ2-5
d_gene: TRBD2
abundance: many
v_gene: TRBV5-1
CDR3aa: CASSLAGLAGLETQYF
CDR3nt: TGCGCCAGCAGCTTGGCCGGACTAGCGGGCCTAGAGACCCAGTACTTC

j_gene: TRBJ1-1
d_gene: .
abundance: .
v_gene: TRBV21-1
CDR3aa: CASSKGLSSSNTEAFF
CDR3nt: TGTGCCAGCAGCAAAGGTTTGTCCAGCTCGAACACTGAAGCTTTCTTT

j_gene: TRBJ2-3
d_gene: .
abundance: .
v_gene: TRBV5-1
CDR3aa: CASSSSIGTDTQYF
CDR3nt: TGCGCCAGCAGCTCCTCAATTGGCACAGATACGCAGTATTTT

j_gene: TRBJ1-6
d_gene: .
abundance: .
v_gene: TRBV6-1
CDR3aa: CASSPSQGSNSPLHF
CDR3nt: TGTGCCAGCAGTCCGTCTCAGGGGAGTAATTCACCCCTCCACTTT

j_gene: TRBJ1-5
d_gene: .
abundance: .
v_gene: TRBV6-5
CDR3aa: CASSFRKNNQPQHF
CDR3nt: TGTGCCAGCAGTTTCCGGAAGAACAATCAGCCCCAGCATTTT

j_gene: TRBJ2-4
d_gene: .
abundance: .
v_gene: TRBV14
CDR3aa: CASSPRAGWGNIQYF
CDR3nt: TGTGCCAGCAGCCCCAGGGCGGGGTGGGGAAACATTCAGTACTTC

j_gene: TRBJ2-1
d_gene: TRBD2
abundance: few
v_gene: TRBV7-3
CDR3aa: CASSLFRTSGYNEQFF
CDR3nt: TGTGCCAGCAGCTTATTTCGGACTAGCGGTTACAATGAGCAGTTCTTC

j_gene: TRBJ2-1
d_gene: TRBD2
abundance: .
v_gene: TRBV29-1
CDR3aa: CSAGLAGFNEQFF
CDR3nt: TGCAGCGCAGGACTAGCGGGCTTCAATGAGCAGTTCTTC

j_gene: TRBJ2-7
d_gene: .
abundance: .
v_gene: TRBV24-1
CDR3aa: CATSDDYEQYF
CDR3nt: TGTGCCACCAGTGACGACTACGAGCAGTACTTC

j_gene: TRBJ2-1
d_gene: TRBD2
abundance: few
v_gene: TRBV3-1
CDR3aa: CASSQETSGRFYNEQFF
CDR3nt: TGTGCCAGCAGCCAAGAGACTAGCGGGAGATTCTACAATGAGCAGTTCTTC

j_gene: TRBJ1-4
d_gene: .
abundance: few
v_gene: TRBV12-3/TRBV12-4
CDR3aa: CASSLKGPNEKLFF
CDR3nt: TGTGCCAGCAGTTTAAAGGGGCCAAATGAAAAACTGTTTTTT

j_gene: TRBJ1-5
d_gene: .
abundance: few
v_gene: TRBV18
CDR3aa: CASSPRTDSNQPQHF
CDR3nt: TGTGCCAGCTCACCGCGGACAGATAGCAATCAGCCCCAGCATTTT

j_gene: TRBJ2-1
d_gene: .
abundance: few
v_gene: TRBV3-1
CDR3aa: CASSQDRTGGRNEQFF
CDR3nt: TGTGCCAGCAGCCAAGATCGGACAGGTGGGAGGAATGAGCAGTTCTTC

j_gene: TRBJ2-5
d_gene: TRBD1
abundance: few
v_gene: TRBV11-2
CDR3aa: CASSGGVGTGRQETQYF
CDR3nt: TGTGCCAGCAGCGGAGGTGTCGGGACAGGGAGGCAAGAGACCCAGTACTTC

j_gene: TRBJ1-4
d_gene: TRBD1
abundance: .
v_gene: TRBV28
CDR3aa: CASAGQGEAKLFF
CDR3nt: TGTGCATCGGCCGGACAGGGCGAGGCAAAACTGTTTTTT

j_gene: TRBJ2-7
d_gene: TRBD2
abundance: many
v_gene: TRBV20-1
CDR3aa: CSASPASGFQYEQYF
CDR3nt: TGCAGTGCTTCCCCGGCTAGCGGTTTTCAATACGAGCAGTACTTC

j_gene: TRBJ1-1
d_gene: TRBD1
abundance: many
v_gene: TRBV29-1
CDR3aa: CSVAQGGLNTEAFF
CDR3nt: TGCAGCGTTGCCCAGGGGGGGTTGAACACTGAAGCTTTCTTT

j_gene: TRBJ2-5
d_gene: .
abundance: many
v_gene: TRBV7-2
CDR3aa: CASSFVGEETQYF
CDR3nt: TGTGCCAGCAGCTTTGTAGGGGAGGAGACCCAGTACTTC

j_gene: TRBJ2-2
d_gene: .
abundance: many
v_gene: TRBV6-1
CDR3aa: CASRPSGNTGELFF
CDR3nt: TGTGCCAGCAGACCCAGCGGGAACACCGGGGAGCTGTTTTTT

j_gene: TRBJ1-1
d_gene: .
abundance: few
v_gene: TRBV7-2
CDR3aa: CASSLGGLAEAFF
CDR3nt: TGTGCCAGCAGCTTAGGGGGTCTGGCTGAAGCTTTCTTT

j_gene: TRBJ2-1
d_gene: .
abundance: few
v_gene: TRBV12-5
CDR3aa: CASGLVRLSSYNEQFF
CDR3nt: TGTGCTAGTGGTTTGGTACGCCTTAGCTCCTACAATGAGCAGTTCTTC

j_gene: TRBJ2-1
d_gene: TRBD2
abundance: .
v_gene: TRBV6-2/TRBV6-3
CDR3aa: CASRLAGGDEQFF
CDR3nt: TGTGCCAGCCGGCTAGCGGGAGGAGATGAGCAGTTCTTC

j_gene: TRBJ2-2
d_gene: .
abundance: .
v_gene: TRBV12-3/TRBV12-4
CDR3aa: CASTGAFTGELFF
CDR3nt: TGTGCCAGCACAGGGGCCTTCACCGGGGAGCTGTTTTTT